The TCR beta chain described here comes from a study of CD8+ T cells in alopecia areata. After isolation, RNA underwent reverse transcription to generate cDNA as the sequencing template. TCRdb's copy holds only in-frame clones and misses some; the assay was immunoSEQ multiplex PCR. Altogether more than 95,000 clones are present, 50% to 75% being singletons, with the ten largest covering around 30%. This CDR3 is 17 amino acids long. Germline V lookup: CDR1 SNHLY, CDR2 FYNNEI. V was clipped by 2 bases and J by 6 bases; unmatched bases: 13. Treatment noted: oral pan-JAK inhibitor, 5-10 mg twice daily. The sequence was obtained from a human donor with alopecia areata. The source was CD8+ T cells sorted from blood, collected at week 4, from a patient treated with tofacitinib. The J gene is TRBJ2-5, the V gene TRBV2, with 9 nucleotides matching TRBD2. Here the CDR3 DNA reads TGTGCCAGCAGTGAACATGGCGGGGGGGCCGCTGGGAAGACCCAGTACTTC. Encoded protein: CASSEHGGGAAGKTQYF.